This T cell receptor (beta chain) originates from a study of cytomegalovirus exposure and HLA in healthy donors. The study's findings and limits: Across all donors, roughly uniform sequencing depth was an assumption of the presence/absence analyses. 87-base-pair reads could not separate some V segments, including TRBV6-2 and TRBV6-3.

Trimming removed 0 bases from V and 1 base from J; junction bases left unmatched: 12. Germline V gene lookup returns CDR1 SGHRS and CDR2 YFSETQ. The CDR3 covers 18 residues. The PCR made use of 60 Vbeta and 13 Jbeta primers. Assay used: immunoSEQ multiplex PCR; TCRdb lists only in-frame clones, some missing. This table has about 160,000 clones, approximately 79% appearing once. On this clone: Its antigen is as yet unknown.

The V gene is TRBV5-1, the J gene TRBJ1-2; TRBD1 matches 7 bases. The specimen was PBMCs. The TCR was taken from a man aged 35 to 55 in good health and CMV-seronegative. The CDR3 DNA follows: TGCGCCAGCAGCTTGGGTCTGTCGGACAGGCTGTTTAACTATGGCTACACCTTC. As protein: CASSLGLSDRLFNYGYTF.